This T cell receptor beta chain was captured by sequencing in a study of human T cells and chemical hapten exposure. Study-level findings and limits: Relative to controls, expanded TCRs formed significantly more large CDR3 similarity clusters.

V was cut by 3 bases and J by 0 bases, with 8 bases left in between. This CDR3 region has 15 residues. Germline-derived CDR1 and CDR2 are MNHEY and SMNVEV (reference sequence). As for this clonotype: No antigen is known for it.

MiXCR, run by TCRdb on the RACE reads, gives a single entry per CDR3 protein. The sample yields approximately 92,000 distinct CDR3 sequences, roughly 11% seen once. Time point specified: patch test 2, 6 weeks after DPC sensitization. Treatment: therapeutic diphenylcyclopropenone sensitization with weekly scalp DPC. The source of this sequence is a middle-aged woman with alopecia areata. Some clones in this sample may be carry-over from other donors' samples. The input for sequencing was whole blood, taken in connection with sensitization to the hapten diphenylcyclopropenone (DPC). The V and J genes are TRBV27 and TRBJ1-4; D remains unclear. The CDR3 sequence: CASSFRAATNEKLFF. Here the CDR3 DNA reads TGTGCCAGCAGTTTTAGGGCAGCAACTAATGAAAAACTGTTTTTT.